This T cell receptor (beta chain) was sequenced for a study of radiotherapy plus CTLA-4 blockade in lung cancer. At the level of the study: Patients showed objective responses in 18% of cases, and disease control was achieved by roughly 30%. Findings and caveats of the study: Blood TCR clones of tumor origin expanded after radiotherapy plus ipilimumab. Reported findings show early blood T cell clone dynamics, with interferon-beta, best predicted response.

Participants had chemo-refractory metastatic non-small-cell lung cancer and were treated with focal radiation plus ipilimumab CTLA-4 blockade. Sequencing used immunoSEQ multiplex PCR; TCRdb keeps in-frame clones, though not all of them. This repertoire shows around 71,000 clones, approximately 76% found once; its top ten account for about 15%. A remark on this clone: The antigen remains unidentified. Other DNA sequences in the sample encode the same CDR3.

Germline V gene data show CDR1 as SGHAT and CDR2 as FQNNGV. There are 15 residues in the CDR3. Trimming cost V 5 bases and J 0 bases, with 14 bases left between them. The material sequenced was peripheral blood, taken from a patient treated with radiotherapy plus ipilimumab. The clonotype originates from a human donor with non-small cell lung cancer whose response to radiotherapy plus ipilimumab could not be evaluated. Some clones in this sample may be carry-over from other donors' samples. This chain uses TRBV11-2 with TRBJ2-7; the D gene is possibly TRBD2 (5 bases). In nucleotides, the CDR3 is TGTGCCAGCAGCCGGGATTCCTCGAGCTCCTACGAGCAGTACTTC. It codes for CASSRDSSSSYEQYF.